This entry lists 5 T cell receptor beta chains sequenced from one sample in a study of monozygotic twins with inflammatory bowel disease. TCRdb re-called the 5' RACE reads, yielding one record per CDR3 amino acid sequence without DNA. This table holds 400,000 to 500,000 distinct CDR3 sequences. Input material: blood. The source of these receptors is a human donor with ulcerative colitis or Crohn's disease, or a healthy co-twin of an affected twin (not recorded which).

The genes are TRBV3-1 and TRBJ2-7. This CDR3 spans 13 amino acids. CDR1 LGHDT and CDR2 YNNKEL come from the germline V gene (reference sequence). This chain's CDR3 is CASSQDIRTGQYF.

The chain has TRBV7-2 and TRBJ2-5; TCRdb proposes TRBD2, but this gene call is untestable without DNA. CDR3 length: 14 residues. Germline-derived CDR1 and CDR2 are SGHTA and FQGNSA. This CDR3 reads CASSLGDFQETQYF.

V is TRBV24-1 and J is TRBJ1-5. Germline V gene data show CDR1 as KGHDR and CDR2 as SFDVKD. The CDR3 is 14 amino acids. CDR3 in amino acids: CATSDGGVNQPQHF.

The V gene is TRBV6-6, the J gene TRBJ2-1; TCRdb picks TRBD1, but there is no DNA to check that call. CDR3 length: 11 amino acids. Per germline, CDR1 MNHNY and CDR2 SVGAGI (reference sequence). The CDR3 is CASSGQGLPFF.

The rearrangement links TRBV20-1 to TRBJ2-7. The V gene's germline CDR1 is DFQATT and CDR2 SNEGSKA (reference sequence). CDR3 length: 11 amino acids. The CDR3 sequence is CGTLANYEQYF.